This T cell receptor (beta chain) was profiled in a study of T cells after somatic rescue of genetic block. The table came from immunoSEQ multiplex PCR; TCRdb's copy has only in-frame clones and leaves some out. Found here are about 72,000 clones, approximately 91% of them singletons; the top ten hold around 2.8%. The V gene lost 0 bases and the J gene lost 4 bases, with 10 bases spanning the gap. The CDR3 extends over 14 amino acids. The V gene's germline CDR1 is SGHNT and CDR2 YYREEE (reference sequence). This receptor was obtained from a man aged 25 to 40. The rearrangement joins TRBV5-4 to TRBJ1-1; possible D gene TRBD1, 5 bases. Sequencing input: peripheral blood mononuclear cells (PBMCs). The CDR3 loop reads CASSLVGGGTEAFF. The CDR3 bases are TGTGCCAGCAGCTTGGTGGGGGGTGGCACTGAAGCTTTCTTT.